The entry that follows covers one TCR beta chain sequence. Its antigen is not identified. These data come from a study of B cell selection in AIRE deficiency. Notes on the study in general: Around 30% of healthy-shared Treg sequences were found among patient Tconv cells.

The repertoire was sequenced with immunoSEQ multiplex PCR; TCRdb's copy has only in-frame clones and lacks some. The repertoire holds 23,000 or so clones, nearly 97% seen once, with 0.24% in the top ten. The sorted conventional CD4 T cells were gated as CD4+CD127+. The V and J ends lost 5 bases and 3 bases, in that order; junction bases with no gene match: 15. Germline V lookup: CDR1 SGHNT, CDR2 YENEEA. The CDR3 has 18 residues. The source of this sequence is a human donor in good health. Source material: CD4+CD127+ conventional T cells sorted from PBMCs. This sequence joins TRBV11-3 and TRBJ1-2; 10 bases match TRBD1. The CDR3 DNA reads TGTGCCAGCAGCAGGGACAGGGGTCCCCCGGGACCCCACTATGGCTACACCTTC. As protein: CASSRDRGPPGPHYGYTF.